These 24 T cell receptor beta chains were all obtained from the same sample, sequenced in a study of T cells in Graves' hyperthyroidism and ophthalmopathy (dated by TCRdb to the late 2010s). Library preparation was by multiplex PCR. TCRdb shows the sequencer as Illumina HiSeq 2000. Amplification of TCR beta CDR3 regions was carried out from RNA transcripts. For the first round of RT-PCR on the TCR CDR3, the HTBI primer set was used together with the Qiagen OneStep RT-PCR kit. TCRdb reanalyzed the raw reads on its own, using fastp at Q25 for trimming and MiXCR for clone calling, and kept in-frame beta chains. Each CDR3 protein gets just one entry, which takes the most common genes and DNA from the rows behind it. This sample comprises around 370,000 distinct CDR3 sequences, less than 20% of them detected only once. The top ten hold 35% to 50% of the sample. Sequencing used blood. These TCRs come from a man younger than 35 with Graves' ophthalmopathy.

This clonotype came up many times. V gene TRBV12-3 or TRBV12-4 combines with J gene TRBJ1-2; 8 nucleotides agree with TRBD1. J was trimmed by 7 bases and V by 6 bases; bases with no gene match: 16. CDR3 length: 16 amino acids. DNA for the CDR3: TGTGCCAGCAGCCCAACTCCTCCGGGACAGGCGGGTGGCTACACCTTC. This codes for CASSPTPPGQAGGYTF.

This clonotype was seen ten or more times. The V gene is TRBV11-2, the J gene TRBJ1-6; D remains unclear. CDR3 length: 11 residues. The V gene's germline CDR1 is SGHAT and CDR2 FQNNGV. V lost 4 bases, J lost 9 bases, and 4 bases lay in between. The CDR3 here is CASSSGSPLHF. The CDR3 DNA reads as TGTGCCAGCAGCTCCGGTTCACCCCTCCACTTT.

This clonotype was counted only a few times. This rearrangement joins TRBV6-1 to TRBJ2-1; possibly TRBD1 for D (6 bases). Deletions cut 5 bases from V and 13 bases from J, with 15 bases between. This CDR3 comprises 12 residues. The germline gives CDR1 MNHNS, CDR2 SASEGT. The CDR3 protein is CASSQTGRNQFF. The CDR3 region has the DNA TGTGCCAGCAGTCAGACAGGCCGTAACCAGTTCTTC.

This clonotype was seen more than once but under ten times. Here the CDR3 reads CAGSPRRETQYF. In DNA form, the CDR3 reads TGTGCCGGCTCTCCAAGGAGAGAGACCCAGTACTTC. V gene TRBV12-3 or TRBV12-4 combines with J gene TRBJ2-5; D is uncertain. V lost 11 bases and J lost 4, with 14 bases in between. The CDR3 is 12 residues long.

The V and J genes are TRBV28 and TRBJ2-3; D gene uncertain. CDR3 length: 12 amino acids. V shed 6 bases and J shed 9 bases, with 13 bases lying between them. Germline V gene lookup returns CDR1 MDHEN and CDR2 SYDVKM. CDR3 region: CASSSGMYTQYF. The CDR3 DNA is TGTGCCAGCAGCTCAGGAATGTACACGCAGTATTTT.

There are many counts of this clonotype. The J gene is TRBJ1-4, the V gene TRBV3-1; D is perhaps TRBD1 (5 bases). The CDR3 sequence is 14 residues long. V lost 2 bases to trimming and J lost 8 bases, with 12 bases between them. The germline gives CDR1 LGHDT, CDR2 YNNKEL (reference sequence). CDR3 protein: CASSQRDGREKLFF. The CDR3 DNA reads TGTGCCAGCAGCCAAAGGGACGGCCGGGAAAAACTGTTTTTT. Full variable domain (remainder filled in from reference TRBV3-1 and TRBJ1-4): DTAVSQTPKYLVTQMGNDKSIKCEQNLGHDTMYWYKQDSKKFLKIMFSYNNKELIINETVPNRFSPKSPDKAHLNLHINSLELGDSAVYFCASSQRDGREKLFFGSGTQLSVL.

This clonotype was observed at least ten times. This rearrangement joins TRBV5-1 to TRBJ2-1, with a tentative D call TRBD1 (5 bases). The V end was cut by 0 bases, the J end by 0 bases, with 10 bases between. The CDR3 is 16 residues long. In germline, CDR1 is SGHRS, CDR2 YFSETQ. CDR3 coding DNA: TGCGCCAGCAGCTTGGGGGGCAGAAGCTCCTACAATGAGCAGTTCTTC. Residues: CASSLGGRSSYNEQFF.

The J gene is TRBJ2-1, the V gene TRBV11-2, with TRBD2 matching 15 bases. This CDR3 region has 17 residues. The germline gives CDR1 SGHAT, CDR2 FQNNGV. Trimming removed 3 bases from V and 9 bases from J; junction bases left unmatched: 9. The chain's CDR3 is CASSLPGTSGGRGEQFF. CDR3 DNA sequence: TGTGCCAGCAGCTTGCCCGGGACTAGCGGGGGGCGGGGTGAGCAGTTCTTC.

This clonotype came up a few times. The chain is built from TRBV6-2 or TRBV6-3 and TRBJ1-4; 10 bases are a match to TRBD1. There are 15 residues in the CDR3. Germline V gives CDR1 MNHEY, CDR2 SVGEGT. After removal of 5 bases from V and 8 bases from J, the junction contained 8 bases not matched to a gene. The CDR3 DNA is TGTGCCAGCAGTCCCTGGGACAGGGGACGAGAAAAACTGTTTTTT. Amino acid sequence: CASSPWDRGREKLFF.

About this clonotype: This could be a read error, since a much larger clone is one nucleotide away. The rearrangement joins TRBV27 to TRBJ2-1; D is unresolved. The germline V gene has CDR1 MNHEY and CDR2 SMNVEV (reference sequence). This CDR3 has 12 amino acids. Trimming took off 8 bases at V and 10 bases at J, with 15 bases between the two ends. This chain's CDR3 is CASGQDLREQFF. The DNA of the CDR3 is TGTGCCAGCGGCCAAGATCTGCGAGAGCAGTTCTTC.

This sequence joins TRBV19 and TRBJ1-1; D uncertain. This CDR3 region has 13 residues. Trimming took off 8 bases at V and 3 bases at J, with 13 bases between the two ends. Looked up from germline, CDR1 is LNHDA and CDR2 is SQIVND (reference sequence). The CDR3 sequence is CASCRIPYTEAFF. CDR3 sequence (DNA): TGTGCCAGTTGTCGAATCCCCTACACTGAAGCTTTCTTT.

This clonotype came up many times. V usage is TRBV11-1 and J usage is TRBJ2-1; possible D gene TRBD1, 5 bases. Germline V gene sequence: CDR1 SGHAT, CDR2 FQDESV (reference sequence). This CDR3 comprises 14 residues. Trimming removed 1 base from V and 4 bases from J, with 8 bases in between. CDR3 coding DNA: TGTGCCAGCAGCTTAGAAGACAGTTACAATGAGCAGTTCTTC. Protein: CASSLEDSYNEQFF. The complete variable domain, with remaining parts taken from reference TRBV11-1 and TRBJ2-1, reads EAEVAQSPRYKITEKSQAVAFWCDPISGHATLYWYRQILGQGPELLVQFQDESVVDDSQLPKDRFSAERLKGVDSTLKIQPAELGDSAMYLCASSLEDSYNEQFFGPGTRLTVL.

The CDR3 DNA reads TGTGCCAGCAGTCACAGGGGTTGGGAGCAGTTCTTC. Translated, it gives CASSHRGWEQFF. The rearrangement links TRBV27 to TRBJ2-1, with 7 bases matching TRBD1. The CDR3 has 12 amino acids. V lost 5 bases, J lost 10 bases, and 5 bases stayed unmatched. The V gene's germline CDR1 is MNHEY and CDR2 SMNVEV (reference sequence).

V and J are TRBV6-2 or TRBV6-3 and TRBJ1-5, with D unresolved. The germline CDR1 and CDR2 sequences are MNHEY and SVGEGT. Trimming pared 8 bases from V and 1 base from J, leaving 9 bases between. The CDR3 has 13 amino acids. Here the CDR3 DNA reads TGTGCCAGCTACTCGGGGAGCAATCAGCCCCAGCATTTT. Protein product: CASYSGSNQPQHF.

This clonotype was seen only a few times. The chain has TRBV6-1 and TRBJ2-2; weak D call: TRBD2 (6 bases). The V end lost 6 bases, the J end lost 3 bases, and 11 bases lay between the germline ends. This CDR3 comprises 14 residues. Germline V lookup: CDR1 MNHNS, CDR2 SASEGT. CDR3 DNA: TGTGCCAGCAGGCGGGACTTGGACACCGGGGAGCTGTTTTTT. Amino acids: CASRRDLDTGELFF.

This clonotype was picked up many times. V and J are TRBV27 and TRBJ1-1, with a tentative D call TRBD1 (5 bases). The germline V gene encodes CDR1 MNHEY and CDR2 SMNVEV (reference sequence). The CDR3 loop spans 13 amino acids. Trimming took 10 bases from V and 6 from J, leaving 18 bases between them. In nucleotides, the CDR3 is TGTGCCACCCAGGGACGGCAAGGGGCTGAAGCTTTCTTT. It encodes CATQGRQGAEAFF.

This clonotype was seen only a few times. The rearrangement links TRBV6-1 to TRBJ1-4; D may be TRBD1 (5 bases). This CDR3 has 14 amino acids. CDR1 MNHNS and CDR2 SASEGT come from the germline V gene. V was clipped by 4 bases and J by 6 bases, with 12 bases between them. CDR3 amino acids: CASSAGTSYEKLFF. DNA of the CDR3: TGTGCCAGCAGTGCCGGGACTTCCTATGAAAAACTGTTTTTT.

This clonotype was counted a few times. The chain employs TRBV27 and TRBJ1-6; D call uncertain. In germline, CDR1 is MNHEY, CDR2 SMNVEV (reference sequence). Trimming stripped 3 bases from V and 4 bases from J, with 16 bases between. This CDR3 comprises 17 residues. The DNA for the CDR3 is TGTGCCAGCAGTTTCCCGCCGACGGCGCGGTATAATTCACCCCTCCACTTT. Amino acid sequence: CASSFPPTARYNSPLHF.

This clonotype was seen more than once but under ten times. The chain carries TRBV7-9 and TRBJ2-2; 7 positions agree with TRBD1. CDR1 and CDR2 from the germline V gene are SEHNR and FQNEAQ (reference sequence). This CDR3 region has 15 residues. The ends lost 2 bases at V and 5 bases at J; junction bases unmatched: 5. CDR3 loop: CASSLPQGWTGELFF. CDR3 nucleotides: TGTGCCAGCAGCTTACCACAGGGGTGGACCGGGGAGCTGTTTTTT.

This clonotype appeared a few times. The chain carries TRBV4-2 and TRBJ2-1, with a weak D call TRBD2 (5 bases). The germline gives CDR1 LGHNA, CDR2 YNFKEQ. The CDR3 covers 14 residues. V was clipped by 1 base and J by 6 bases, with 10 bases between them. The CDR3 sequence: CASSQAGYGNEQFF. The CDR3 bases are TGTGCCAGCAGCCAAGCGGGGTATGGCAATGAGCAGTTCTTC.

The chain employs TRBV5-1 and TRBJ2-1, with 10 bases fitting TRBD2. CDR1 is SGHRS, CDR2 YFSETQ, per germline. This CDR3 contains 15 residues. The V and J ends lost 3 bases and 6 bases, in that order; junction bases with no gene match: 6. CDR3 DNA: TGCGCCAGCAGCTCAGCGGGAGGGCCCTTCAATGAGCAGTTCTTC. Its protein product is CASSSAGGPFNEQFF.

There are many counts of this clonotype. The rearrangement uses TRBV12-3 or TRBV12-4 and TRBJ2-3; 12 nucleotides align to TRBD2. V trimming: 7 bases; J trimming: 6 bases; junction bases outside the gene matches: 11. The CDR3 covers 16 residues. The CDR3 spells CASILGLAGPEDTQYF. The CDR3, as DNA: TGTGCCAGCATCCTCGGACTAGCGGGGCCTGAGGATACGCAGTATTTT.

This clonotype was observed a few times. The CDR3 DNA reads TGTGCCAGCAGTCCTTATCTTGCGGGGCCCACAGATACGCAGTATTTT. Its protein is CASSPYLAGPTDTQYF. This chain uses TRBV6-1 with TRBJ2-3, with D possibly being TRBD2 (6 bases). Trimming removed 5 bases at V and 2 bases at J, with 17 bases between. The CDR3 covers 16 residues. Germline V CDR1 and CDR2: MNHNS, SASEGT.

Concerning this clonotype itself: Just one base apart from a much larger clone, this may be a read error. V is TRBV7-7 and J is TRBJ2-3; D is undetermined. From germline, CDR1 is SSHAT and CDR2 FNYEAQ (reference sequence). The CDR3 totals 13 residues. CDR3 protein: CASSRSEKDTQYF. Here the CDR3 DNA reads TGTGCTAGCAGCCGGTCAGAGAAAGATACGCAGTATTTT.